The 10 T cell receptor beta chains below were found in one sample sequenced in a study of blood T cells in healthy people across ages. The use of a sample-barcoded 5' primer and a J-beta primer mix characterized a second PCR of 7 to 11 cycles. MiXCR was run by TCRdb on the 5' RACE reads, yielding one entry per CDR3 protein. Of some 1.1 million distinct CDR3 sequences in the sample, 30% to 40% were seen once. Sequencing input: blood. Receptors were obtained from a man between 18 and 29 years old in good health.

The genes are TRBV7-2 and TRBJ2-7, with a tentative D call TRBD2 (5 bases). The CDR3 is 15 amino acids. CDR1 is SGHTA and CDR2 is FQGNSA in the germline V gene. With 5 bases removed from V and 0 bases from J, the gap between germline ends came to 14 bases. The CDR3 DNA sequence: TGTGCCAGCAGCCCGCGGGCAGCGGCCTCCTACGAGCAGTACTTC. Translation gives CASSPRAAASYEQYF.

This chain links TRBV6-4 with TRBJ1-1; a possible D gene is TRBD1 (6 bases). Germline V lookup: CDR1 MRHNA, CDR2 SNTAGT. This CDR3 is built from 12 residues. V was trimmed by 2 bases and J by 7 bases, leaving 8 bases between them. This CDR3 reads CASSDETGEAFF. Here the CDR3 DNA reads TGTGCCAGCAGTGACGAGACAGGTGAAGCTTTCTTT.

This clonotype has only a few counts. The rearrangement uses TRBV14 and TRBJ2-7, with a weak D call TRBD1 (6 bases). Looked up from germline, CDR1 is SGHDN and CDR2 is FVKESK. V lost 4 bases and J 5 bases, leaving 9 bases between the germline ends. This CDR3 region has 12 residues. The CDR3 region is CASSPGQNEQYF. The CDR3, as DNA: TGTGCCAGCAGCCCTGGACAGAACGAGCAGTACTTC.

This rearrangement joins TRBV20-1 to TRBJ1-2; 9 bases match TRBD1. V shed 6 bases and J 6 bases; nucleotides not matched to a gene: 14. CDR1 and CDR2 (germline): DFQATT, SNEGSKA (reference sequence). CDR3 length: 15 residues. CDR3 sequence (DNA): TGCAGTGCCTCCATTTCGACAGGGGGAAGAGATGGCTACACCTTC. This sequence encodes CSASISTGGRDGYTF.

This chain joins TRBV21-1 and TRBJ2-7; no DNA check was done on the table's D call, TRBD1. TRBV21-1 is a pseudogene locus. This CDR3 region has 14 residues. The CDR3 reads CASRDRGLSYEQYF. The DNA of the CDR3 is TGTGCCAGCCGGGACAGGGGGCTCTCCTACGAGCAGTACTTC.

On this clonotype itself: One junction end does not reproduce the germline sequence, and a read error may be involved. J is TRBJ2-5 and V is TRBV7-9; D remains unclear. CDR3 length equals 15 residues. Germline-derived CDR1 and CDR2 are SEHNR and FQNEAQ (reference sequence). CDR3 DNA: TGTGCCAGCGGCTTAGCAAAGGGAATGACGGAGACCCAGTACTTC. It encodes CASGLAKGMTETQYF. Supplemented by reference TRBV7-9 and TRBJ2-5, the full variable domain reads DTGVSQNPRHKITKRGQNVTFRCDPISEHNRLYWYRQTLGQGPEFLTYFQNEAQLEKSRLLSDRFSAERPKGSFSTLEIQRTEQGDSAMYLCASGLAKGMTETQYFGPGTRLLVL.

This rearrangement joins TRBV24-1 to TRBJ2-1; tentative D call: TRBD2 (6 bases). This CDR3 comprises 12 residues. Trimming took off 5 bases at V and 9 bases at J, with 10 bases between the two ends. Germline V lookup: CDR1 KGHDR, CDR2 SFDVKD. The chain's CDR3 is CATSATGGEQFF. The CDR3 nucleotides are TGTGCCACCAGTGCCACCGGGGGTGAGCAGTTCTTC.

As to this clonotype: A read error is possible here, since a much larger clone lies one base away. This chain uses TRBV20-1 with TRBJ2-3; D call uncertain. The germline V gene encodes CDR1 DFQATT and CDR2 SNEGSKA (reference sequence). There are 11 residues in the CDR3. The CDR3 is CRATVRDTQYF. In DNA, the CDR3 is TGCAGGGCTACCGTGAGGGATACGCAGTATTTT.

This clonotype has more than one count but fewer than ten. The chain has TRBV7-9 and TRBJ2-1, with 9 nucleotides matching TRBD2. The CDR3 runs 14 residues. V gave up 6 bases and J gave up 4 bases; unmatched junction bases: 4. Germline CDR1 is SEHNR and CDR2 is FQNEAQ (reference sequence). The CDR3: CASSRLADYNEQFF. The CDR3, as DNA: TGTGCCAGCAGTCGACTAGCGGATTACAATGAGCAGTTCTTC. The full variable domain, rest sourced from reference TRBV7-9 and TRBJ2-1, is DTGVSQNPRHKITKRGQNVTFRCDPISEHNRLYWYRQTLGQGPEFLTYFQNEAQLEKSRLLSDRFSAERPKGSFSTLEIQRTEQGDSAMYLCASSRLADYNEQFFGPGTRLTVL.

This clonotype was recorded a few times. The chain carries TRBV7-9 and TRBJ1-2; D is uncertain. The CDR3 totals 15 residues. The ends were cut back, 2 bases at V and 0 bases at J, with 10 bases in the middle. Germline V lookup: CDR1 SEHNR, CDR2 FQNEAQ (reference sequence). CDR3 sequence (DNA): TGTGCCAGCAGCTTAACTGCCAGAACTAACTATGGCTACACCTTC. It codes for CASSLTARTNYGYTF.